One and the same sample provided the 28 T cell receptor beta chains below, sequenced in a study of CD8+ T cells in alopecia areata. As for treatment: oral pan-JAK inhibitor, 5-10 mg twice daily. Sequencing used cDNA as its template, made by extracting RNA and reverse transcribing it. TCRdb's copy holds only in-frame clones and misses some; the assay was immunoSEQ multiplex PCR. The data contain around 210,000 clones, 50% to 75% of them seen just once; the ten biggest clones take up around 4.2%. The sample in question was CD4+ T cells sorted from blood, obtained at week 4, from a patient treated with tofacitinib. The receptor source for this set is a human donor with alopecia areata.

The J gene is TRBJ2-3, the V gene TRBV27; a weak D match, TRBD1 (5 bases). Germline lookup yields CDR1 MNHEY and CDR2 SMNVEV (reference sequence). V shed 7 bases and J shed 1 base, with 9 bases lying between them. This CDR3 is built from 13 residues. DNA of the CDR3: TGTGCCAGCAACCTACAGGGCACAGATACGCAGTATTTT. Protein sequence: CASNLQGTDTQYF.

The CDR3 region is CASSLRDGRNQPQHF. CDR3 in DNA: TGTGCCAGCAGCTTAAGGGACGGGAGAAATCAGCCCCAGCATTTT. This chain joins TRBV7-6 and TRBJ1-5; D perhaps matches TRBD1 (5 bases). This CDR3 contains 15 residues. Germline V gene lookup returns CDR1 SGHVS and CDR2 FNYEAQ. The germline V and J ends were trimmed by 2 bases and 4 bases, with 12 bases remaining between them.

The chain uses TRBV11-2 and TRBJ1-2, with D maybe TRBD1 (5 bases). Per germline, CDR1 SGHAT and CDR2 FQNNGV. V was pared by 5 bases and J by 2 bases, with 12 bases between. The CDR3 has 14 amino acids. The CDR3 loop reads CASSPGIQNYGYTF. In DNA, the CDR3 is TGTGCCAGCAGCCCAGGGATCCAGAACTATGGCTACACCTTC.

V is TRBV12-5 and J is TRBJ2-3, with D maybe TRBD2 (6 bases). V was shortened by 10 bases and J by 1 base, with 18 bases between the two germline ends. This CDR3 contains 15 residues. The germline V gene encodes CDR1 LGHNT and CDR2 FRNRAP. CDR3: CATALEGWGTDTQYF. CDR3 bases: TGTGCTACCGCCTTGGAGGGCTGGGGCACAGATACGCAGTATTTT.

The V call is TRBV4-2, the J call TRBJ2-7, with D perhaps being TRBD1 or TRBD2 (5 bases each). V was pared by 0 bases and J by 4 bases, with 13 bases between. The CDR3 has 15 residues. Germline V CDR1 and CDR2: LGHNA, YNFKEQ. The CDR3 is CASSQEGASQYEQYF. The CDR3 nucleotides are TGTGCCAGCAGCCAAGAAGGGGCTAGCCAGTACGAGCAGTACTTC.

V and J are TRBV2 and TRBJ1-1; D call uncertain. V was shortened by 6 bases and J by 0 bases, with 11 bases between the two germline ends. The CDR3 covers 14 residues. Germline values: CDR1 SNHLY, CDR2 FYNNEI. The CDR3 sequence: CASSTLRVNTEAFF. In DNA, the CDR3 is TGTGCCAGCAGCACCTTACGGGTGAACACTGAAGCTTTCTTT. The whole variable domain, remainder taken from reference TRBV2 and TRBJ1-1, is EPEVTQTPSHQVTQMGQEVILRCVPISNHLYFYWYRQILGQKVEFLVSFYNNEISEKSEIFDDQFSVERPDGSNFTLKIRSTKLEDSAMYFCASSTLRVNTEAFFGQGTRLTVV.

The chain is built from TRBV18 and TRBJ2-7; D is unclear. The V end was cut by 1 base, the J end by 0 bases, with 7 bases between. This CDR3 comprises 14 residues. Germline V CDR1 and CDR2: KGHSH, LQKENI. CDR3 protein: CASSPQSTSYEQYF. The DNA for the CDR3 is TGTGCCAGCTCACCACAATCGACCTCCTACGAGCAGTACTTC.

Points on this clone: Distinct nucleotide sequences in the sample also encode this CDR3. V gene TRBV2 combines with J gene TRBJ1-1, with D unclear. Germline-derived CDR1 and CDR2 are SNHLY and FYNNEI. The V end was cut by 8 bases, the J end by 1 base, with 11 bases between. The CDR3 loop spans 13 amino acids. The CDR3 DNA reads as TGTGCCAGCCGAAGCCAGGAGAACACTGAAGCTTTCTTT. This gives the protein CASRSQENTEAFF.

There are a few counts of this clone. The chain employs TRBV29-1 and TRBJ2-7; maybe TRBD1 (6 bases). Germline V CDR1 and CDR2: SQVTM, ANQGSEA. The V and J ends lost 1 base and 4 bases respectively, with 11 bases between them. This CDR3 region has 13 residues. The CDR3 is CSVEVGTLYEQYF. In nucleotides, the CDR3 is TGCAGCGTTGAAGTCGGGACACTTTACGAGCAGTACTTC.

The chain is built from TRBV6-5 and TRBJ1-4; the D gene is possibly TRBD1 (5 bases). Germline V lookup: CDR1 MNHEY, CDR2 SVGAGI. V shed 4 bases and J shed 10 bases, with 16 bases lying between them. This CDR3 is 14 amino acids long. The DNA for the CDR3 is TGTGCCAGCAGTTTCGAGGCAGGGTTTGGAAAACTGTTTTTT. Translating gives CASSFEAGFGKLFF.

The V gene is TRBV7-6, the J gene TRBJ1-1, with D possibly TRBD1 on 6 matching bases. The length of the CDR3 is 15 residues. The V gene lost 4 bases and the J gene lost 4 bases, with 16 bases spanning the gap. Germline lookup yields CDR1 SGHVS and CDR2 FNYEAQ. The CDR3 DNA is TGTGCCAGCAGCTCTCAAGGGGGGCGCGGCACTGAAGCTTTCTTT. As protein: CASSSQGGRGTEAFF. Combining the CDR3 with reference TRBV7-6 and TRBJ1-1 gives the whole variable domain GAGVSQSPRYKVTKRGQDVALRCDPISGHVSLYWYRQALGQGPEFLTYFNYEAQQDKSGLPNDRFSAERPEGSISTLTIQRTEQRDSAMYRCASSSQGGRGTEAFFGQGTRLTVV.

The chain joins TRBV30 to TRBJ2-2; D unresolved. CDR3 length equals 13 residues. Germline CDR1 is GTSNPN and CDR2 is SVGIG (reference sequence). V lost 0 bases to trimming and J lost 3 bases, with 5 bases between them. The CDR3 is CAWSVQHTGELFF. As DNA, the CDR3 is TGTGCCTGGAGTGTACAGCACACCGGGGAGCTGTTTTTT.

This rearrangement joins TRBV30 to TRBJ1-1; no clear D. The V and J ends lost 4 bases and 1 base respectively, with 10 bases between them. CDR1 and CDR2 from the germline V gene are GTSNPN and SVGIG (reference sequence). The CDR3 has 13 residues. The CDR3 sequence is CAWNLMGNTEAFF. The CDR3, as DNA: TGTGCCTGGAACCTCATGGGGAACACTGAAGCTTTCTTT.

A note on this clone: This specimen includes other DNA sequences encoding the same CDR3. This chain uses TRBV5-1 with TRBJ1-6; 9 bases are shared with TRBD1. This CDR3 is built from 14 residues. The germline gives CDR1 SGHRS, CDR2 YFSETQ. Trimming at V came to 3 bases and at J to 6 bases, leaving 1 base not matched to a gene. For the CDR3, the DNA is TGCGCCAGCAGCTCGGGACAGGGTAATTCACCCCTCCACTTT. Its translation: CASSSGQGNSPLHF.

This chain connects TRBV5-4 to TRBJ1-1, with 9 bases lining up with TRBD1. With 1 base clipped from V and 5 bases from J, the junction kept 21 bases outside the gene matches. Germline CDR1 SGHNT, CDR2 YYREEE (reference sequence). This CDR3 has 20 amino acids. The CDR3 protein is CASSLRNGQGPREVGTEAFF. In DNA, the CDR3 is TGTGCCAGCAGCTTGCGTAATGGACAGGGGCCACGAGAAGTGGGGACTGAAGCTTTCTTT. Complete variable domain (other parts from reference TRBV5-4 and TRBJ1-1): ETGVTQSPTHLIKTRGQQVTLRCSSQSGHNTVSWYQQALGQGPQFIFQYYREEENGRGNFPPRFSGLQFPNYSSELNVNALELDDSALYLCASSLRNGQGPREVGTEAFFGQGTRLTVV.

The chain carries TRBV27 and TRBJ1-6; TRBD1 matches at 10 bases. This CDR3 comprises 14 residues. Per germline, CDR1 MNHEY and CDR2 SMNVEV (reference sequence). J was trimmed by 7 bases and V by 10 bases; bases with no gene match: 7. In DNA form, the CDR3 reads TGTGCCACCCAGGGACAGGGGCGCAATTCACCCCTCCACTTT. Amino acid sequence: CATQGQGRNSPLHF.

The genes are TRBV25-1 and TRBJ1-5; D not certain. The CDR3 contains 13 residues. V lost 5 bases to trimming and J lost 4 bases, with 9 bases between them. CDR1 and CDR2 (germline): MGHDK, SYGVNS. CDR3 DNA sequence: TGTGCCAGCAGTTATCATGGAAATCAGCCCCAGCATTTT. This gives the protein CASSYHGNQPQHF.

In this sample, this clone turned up a few times. This sequence joins TRBV19 and TRBJ1-2, with D uncertain. Germline V gene sequence: CDR1 LNHDA, CDR2 SQIVND (reference sequence). The ends were cut back, 6 bases at V and 4 bases at J, with 12 bases in the middle. The CDR3 sequence is 13 residues long. The CDR3 DNA sequence: TGTGCCAGTAGATCGGACGGCATCTATGGCTACACCTTC. As protein: CASRSDGIYGYTF.

As concerns this clone: At one boundary the junction diverges from the germline segment, which might be a read error. The chain employs TRBV6-5 and TRBJ1-2; possible D gene TRBD1, 5 bases. The length of the CDR3 is 15 residues. Germline V gives CDR1 MNHEY, CDR2 SVGAGI. CDR3 nucleotides: TGTACCAGCAGTCCTAATCCGGGCCGAGGGGATGGCTACACCTTC. Protein product: CTSSPNPGRGDGYTF.

V usage is TRBV29-1 and J usage is TRBJ2-3; D is ambiguous. CDR1 and CDR2 from the germline V gene are SQVTM and ANQGSEA. The CDR3 runs to 13 residues. The V and J ends lost 3 bases and 5 bases respectively, with 12 bases between them. The CDR3 DNA follows: TGCAGCGTTGATCGAGACGGTGTAGATACGCAGTATTTT. Amino acid sequence: CSVDRDGVDTQYF.

The chain combines TRBV5-1 with TRBJ1-6, with D perhaps TRBD1 (5 bases). Germline V CDR1 and CDR2: SGHRS, YFSETQ. Trimming removed 4 bases from V and 10 bases from J, with 15 bases in between. CDR3 size: 14 residues. The CDR3 bases are TGCGCCAGCAGCGACGGGACGAGGGGCTCACCCCTCCACTTT. This sequence encodes CASSDGTRGSPLHF.

This clone was counted a few times. This chain uses TRBV7-2 with TRBJ1-6, with D hard to call. Germline-derived CDR1 and CDR2 are SGHTA and FQGNSA. The CDR3 extends over 14 amino acids. V was pared by 2 bases and J by 7 bases, with 9 bases between. CDR3 region: CASSLRLRNSPLHF. The CDR3 DNA reads TGTGCCAGCAGCTTACGGCTTAGAAATTCACCCCTCCACTTT.

The chain carries TRBV5-1 and TRBJ2-1, with TRBD1 matching over 8 bases. V lost 5 bases and J lost 4; bases outside the gene matches: 11. The length of the CDR3 is 16 residues. The germline V gene has CDR1 SGHRS and CDR2 YFSETQ. The chain's CDR3 is CASSPDRAGIYNEQFF. The CDR3 region has the DNA TGCGCCAGCAGTCCGGACAGGGCGGGAATTTACAATGAGCAGTTCTTC.

V is TRBV6-1 and J is TRBJ2-7; 10 nucleotides match TRBD1. Germline V gene lookup returns CDR1 MNHNS and CDR2 SASEGT. The CDR3 sequence is 14 residues long. J was trimmed by 2 bases and V by 5 bases; bases with no gene match: 3. CDR3 region: CASSWDRGAYEQYF. The CDR3 DNA reads TGTGCCAGCAGTTGGGACAGGGGAGCCTACGAGCAGTACTTC.

The count of this clone is one. The V gene is TRBV20-1, the J gene TRBJ1-2; D gene ambiguous. Trimming shortened V by 3 bases and J by 6 bases, and 2 bases separated the two germline ends. CDR3 length equals 9 residues. Germline V CDR1 and CDR2: DFQATT, SNEGSKA (reference sequence). The CDR3 protein is CSARDGYTF. The CDR3, as DNA: TGCAGTGCTAGGGATGGCTACACCTTC.

The chain links TRBV7-2 to TRBJ1-5, with D perhaps matching TRBD1 (6 bases). Per germline, CDR1 SGHTA and CDR2 FQGNSA. Deletions cut 5 bases from V and 2 bases from J, with 10 bases between. CDR3 length: 14 residues. The DNA of the CDR3 is TGTGCCAGCAGCCCACAGGGTGGCAATCAGCCCCAGCATTTT. Amino acid sequence: CASSPQGGNQPQHF.

The chain is built from TRBV28 and TRBJ1-5; D remains unclear. The germline CDR1 and CDR2 sequences are MDHEN and SYDVKM. Trimming shortened V by 4 bases and J by 9 bases, and 19 bases separated the two germline ends. CDR3 length: 15 residues. The CDR3, as DNA: TGTGCCAGCAGTTCGAACCTCGGGGTGACCTCGCCCCAGCATTTT. This encodes CASSSNLGVTSPQHF.

The chain recombines TRBV2 with TRBJ2-7, with TRBD2 matching 10 bases. The CDR3 is 13 amino acids. Trimming took 7 bases from V and 0 from J; bases not matched to a gene: 0. The germline V gene encodes CDR1 SNHLY and CDR2 FYNNEI. The CDR3 DNA follows: TGTGCCAGCATAGCGGGGGGCTCCTACGAGCAGTACTTC. This translates into CASIAGGSYEQYF.